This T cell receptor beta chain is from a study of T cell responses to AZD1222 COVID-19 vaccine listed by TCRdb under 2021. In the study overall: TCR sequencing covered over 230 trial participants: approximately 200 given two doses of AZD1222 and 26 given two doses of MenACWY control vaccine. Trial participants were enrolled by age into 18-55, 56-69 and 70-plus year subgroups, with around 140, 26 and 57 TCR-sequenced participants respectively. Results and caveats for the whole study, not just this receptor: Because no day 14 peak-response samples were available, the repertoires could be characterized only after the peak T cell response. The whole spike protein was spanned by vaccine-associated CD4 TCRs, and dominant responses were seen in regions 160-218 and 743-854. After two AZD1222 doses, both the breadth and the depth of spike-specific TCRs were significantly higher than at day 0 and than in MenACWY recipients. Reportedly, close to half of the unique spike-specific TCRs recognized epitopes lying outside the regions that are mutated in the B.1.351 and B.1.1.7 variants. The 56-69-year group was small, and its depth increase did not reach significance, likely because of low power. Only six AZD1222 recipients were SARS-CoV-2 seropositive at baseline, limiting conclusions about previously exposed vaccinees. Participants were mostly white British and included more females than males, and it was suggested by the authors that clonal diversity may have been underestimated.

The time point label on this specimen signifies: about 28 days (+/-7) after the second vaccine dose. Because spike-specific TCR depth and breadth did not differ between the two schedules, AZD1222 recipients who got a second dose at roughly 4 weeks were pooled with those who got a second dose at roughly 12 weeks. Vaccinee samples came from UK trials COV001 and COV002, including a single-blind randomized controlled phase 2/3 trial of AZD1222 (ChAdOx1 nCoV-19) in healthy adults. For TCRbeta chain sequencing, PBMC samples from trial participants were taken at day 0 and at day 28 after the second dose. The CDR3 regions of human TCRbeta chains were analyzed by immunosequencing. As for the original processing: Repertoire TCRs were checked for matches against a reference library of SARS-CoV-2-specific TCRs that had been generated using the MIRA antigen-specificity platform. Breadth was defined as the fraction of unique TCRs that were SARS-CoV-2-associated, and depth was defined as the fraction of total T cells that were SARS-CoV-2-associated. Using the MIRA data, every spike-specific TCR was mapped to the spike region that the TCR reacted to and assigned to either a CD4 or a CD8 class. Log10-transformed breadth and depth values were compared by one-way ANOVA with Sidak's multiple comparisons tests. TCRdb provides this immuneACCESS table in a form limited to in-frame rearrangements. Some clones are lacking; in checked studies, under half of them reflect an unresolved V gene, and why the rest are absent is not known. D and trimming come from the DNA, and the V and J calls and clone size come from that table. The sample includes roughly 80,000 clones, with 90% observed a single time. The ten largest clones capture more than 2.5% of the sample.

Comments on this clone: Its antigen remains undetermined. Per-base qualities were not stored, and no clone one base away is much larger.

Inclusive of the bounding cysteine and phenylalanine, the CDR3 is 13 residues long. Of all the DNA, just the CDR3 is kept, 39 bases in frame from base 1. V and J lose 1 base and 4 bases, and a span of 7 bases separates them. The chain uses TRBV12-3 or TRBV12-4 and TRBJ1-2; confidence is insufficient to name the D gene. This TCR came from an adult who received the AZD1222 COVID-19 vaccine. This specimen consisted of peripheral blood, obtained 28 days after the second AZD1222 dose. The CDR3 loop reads CASSLVSSYGYTF. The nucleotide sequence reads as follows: TGTGCCAGCAGTTTAGTAAGCAGCTATGGCTACACCTTC.